This is a list of T cell receptor beta chains from one sample in a study of blood T cells in healthy people across ages. Using its own MiXCR run on the 5' RACE reads, TCRdb lists one record per CDR3 protein. Of some 880,000 distinct CDR3 sequences in the sample, around 36% were seen once. Specimen: blood. These receptors were taken from a man younger than 30 in good health. Both conserved end residues are part of each CDR3. D genes are given only for firm matches. Size tells how often a clone was seen (once, few, many) or the class of an expanded clone, and some rows leave it out.

d_call,j_call,clone_size,v_call,cdr3_nt,cdr3_aa
NA,TRBJ2-3,NA,TRBV20-1,TGCAGTGCAGCAAAAGGGGAGTGGCCAGAGACGCAGTATTTT,CSAAKGEWPETQYF
NA,TRBJ1-1,NA,TRBV20-1,TGCAGTGCGTTCAGGGCCACGAACACTGAAGCTTTCTTT,CSAFRATNTEAFF
TRBD1,TRBJ2-7,few,TRBV7-9,TGTGCCAGCACCCTCGCAGGGACAGACTACGAGCAGTACTTC,CASTLAGTDYEQYF
NA,TRBJ2-4,once,TRBV2,TGTGCCAGCAGACGGGGGGCTCTCGGGGAGCAGTACTTC,CASRRGALGEQYF
NA,TRBJ2-1,NA,TRBV4-3,TGCGCCAGCAGCCAAGATCAATTAGGACAACTGTTCTTC,CASSQDQLGQLFF
NA,TRBJ2-3,few,TRBV7-3,TGTGCCAGCAGCTCTTCACGGACAGCTAGCACAGATACGCAGTATTTT,CASSSSRTASTDTQYF
NA,TRBJ1-4,NA,TRBV20-1,TGCAGTGCTGCCCGATTTGGGGGCATGGATGAAAAACTGTTTTTT,CSAARFGGMDEKLFF
NA,TRBJ1-1,NA,TRBV2,TGTGCCAGTAGAATGAACACTGAAGCTTTCTTT,CASRMNTEAFF
TRBD1,TRBJ2-7,NA,TRBV5-1,TGCGCCAGCAGCGCACGGACAGGGGACTACGAGCAGTACTTC,CASSARTGDYEQYF
TRBD2,TRBJ2-2,NA,TRBV12-3/TRBV12-4,TGTGCCAGCAGTTTTCGGGGGGTAGAGGGGGAGCTGTTTTTT,CASSFRGVEGELFF
TRBD1,TRBJ2-2,few,TRBV6-5,TGTGCCAGCCGCCTGGGACAGGGGTTCACCGGGGAGCTGTTTTTT,CASRLGQGFTGELFF
NA,TRBJ2-5,NA,TRBV25-1,TGTGCCAGCAGTTCCCCGAGAAGGGCCCAAGAGACCCAGTACTTC,CASSSPRRAQETQYF
NA,TRBJ1-1,few,TRBV12-3/TRBV12-4,TGTGCCAGCAGTCCCTCGGGAGGGGGGCAGGGAACTGAAGCTTTCTTT,CASSPSGGGQGTEAFF
TRBD2,TRBJ2-1,few,TRBV4-3,TGCGCCAGCCGTCTAGCGGCGAACAATGAGCAGTTCTTC,CASRLAANNEQFF
TRBD1,TRBJ2-6,many,TRBV5-1,TGCGCCAGCAGCTTGTGGGGACAGCTGTCAGGGGCCAACGTCCTGACTTTC,CASSLWGQLSGANVLTF
NA,TRBJ2-7,NA,TRBV20-1,TGCAGTGCCCACCCTAGTGGGACAACCTACTACGAGCAGTACTTC,CSAHPSGTTYYEQYF
NA,TRBJ1-1,few,TRBV6-5,TGTGCCAGCAGTTACTCCCAGGGAGATACGGCTGAAGCTTTCTTT,CASSYSQGDTAEAFF
TRBD1,TRBJ1-5,many,TRBV20-1,TGCAGTGCACCAGACAGGGTTAGCAATCAGCCCCAGCATTTT,CSAPDRVSNQPQHF
TRBD2,TRBJ2-1,NA,TRBV29-1,TGCAGCGCCCCCGGAGCGGGGCTCGGTGAGCAGTTCTTC,CSAPGAGLGEQFF
NA,TRBJ2-1,many,TRBV29-1,TGCAGCGTTGAATTCCCCAGCAGACCAAACAATGAGCAGTTCTTC,CSVEFPSRPNNEQFF
NA,TRBJ1-1,NA,TRBV12-3/TRBV12-4,TGTGCCAGCAGCCCTTCGGGCGAGTGGGCTGAAGCTTTCTTT,CASSPSGEWAEAFF
TRBD2,TRBJ2-1,NA,TRBV3-1,TGTGCCAGCAGCCCCCGGGGGGGAGCCTACAATGAGCAGTTCTTC,CASSPRGGAYNEQFF
TRBD1,TRBJ2-5,NA,TRBV24-1,TGTGCCACCAGTGATCCGACAGGGATGTGGGAGACCCAGTACTTC,CATSDPTGMWETQYF
NA,TRBJ2-2,NA,TRBV20-1,TGCAGTGCTTCTCCGGTGGCTGCGAACACCGGGGAGCTGTTTTTT,CSASPVAANTGELFF
NA,TRBJ1-2,few,TRBV7-9,TGTGCCAGCAGCTACCAGGTCAACTATGGCTACACCTTC,CASSYQVNYGYTF
NA,TRBJ2-5,many,TRBV27,TGTGCCAGCAGTTTATCACCCCAGTACTTC,CASSLSPQYF
NA,TRBJ2-7,NA,TRBV3-1,TGTGCCAGCAGCCAAGATGAGGGGGGGGGCCCCTACAATGAGCAGTACTTC,CASSQDEGGGPYNEQYF
TRBD1,TRBJ1-2,few,TRBV27,TGTGCCAGCAGTTTGACAGGGGTAGGGATGGGCTACACCTTC,CASSLTGVGMGYTF
NA,TRBJ1-1,NA,TRBV5-4,TGTGCCAGCAGCTTGAAGGAGGGCCCTGACACTGAAGCTTTCTTT,CASSLKEGPDTEAFF
TRBD1,TRBJ1-4,NA,TRBV27,TGTGCCAGCAGTTTGTCCGGGACAGGGCATGAAAAACTGTTTTTT,CASSLSGTGHEKLFF
NA,TRBJ1-2,many,TRBV12-3/TRBV12-4,TGTGCCAGCAGCCTTTATGGGGGTTCGTATGGCTACACCTTC,CASSLYGGSYGYTF
NA,TRBJ1-6,NA,TRBV4-3,TGCGCCAGCAGCCAAGATCGCAGGGGTCGATATTCACCCCTCCACTTT,CASSQDRRGRYSPLHF
NA,TRBJ1-2,NA,TRBV12-3/TRBV12-4,TGTGCCAGCAGTTTGGTCCAGGGCCAAGAGGGCTACACCTTC,CASSLVQGQEGYTF
NA,TRBJ2-1,many,TRBV4-3,TGCGCCAGCAGCCAAGGGCGGCGCTCCTCCTACAATGAGCAGTTCTTC,CASSQGRRSSYNEQFF
TRBD1,TRBJ2-5,once,TRBV5-5,TGTGCCAGCAGCTTCCGGGGACAGGGCAACAATGAGCAGTACTTC,CASSFRGQGNNEQYF
NA,TRBJ1-2,many,TRBV12-3/TRBV12-4,TGTGCCAGCACTTCCGCGGGAGGCGGCTACACCTTC,CASTSAGGGYTF
NA,TRBJ1-1,NA,TRBV12-3/TRBV12-4,TGTGCCAGCAGTTTAGCGGGGGCGGGGAAGAGGACTTTCTTT,CASSLAGAGKRTFF
NA,TRBJ2-5,NA,TRBV7-2,TGTGCCAGCAGCGTAGGACAGTCAGCCGATCAGTACTTC,CASSVGQSADQYF
NA,TRBJ2-5,few,TRBV7-9,TGTGCCAGCAGCCTCTTCCGACAGCAAGAGACCCAGTACTTC,CASSLFRQQETQYF
NA,TRBJ2-1,NA,TRBV10-3,TGTGCCATCAGTGTAGTGAGCTCCTACAATGAGCAGTTCTTC,CAISVVSSYNEQFF
TRBD1,TRBJ2-3,few,TRBV7-9,TGTGCCAGCAGCTTACCCCGGGACAGGCCGGCAGATACGCAGTATTTT,CASSLPRDRPADTQYF
NA,TRBJ1-1,NA,TRBV12-3/TRBV12-4,TGTGCCAGCAGACTGGGTACGGGGTACGTCCTGACTGAAGCTTTCTTT,CASRLGTGYVLTEAFF
TRBD2,TRBJ2-5,NA,TRBV7-9,TGTGCCAGCAGCGTGGCGGCTAGCGGGGAGACCCAGTGCTTC,CASSVAASGETQCF